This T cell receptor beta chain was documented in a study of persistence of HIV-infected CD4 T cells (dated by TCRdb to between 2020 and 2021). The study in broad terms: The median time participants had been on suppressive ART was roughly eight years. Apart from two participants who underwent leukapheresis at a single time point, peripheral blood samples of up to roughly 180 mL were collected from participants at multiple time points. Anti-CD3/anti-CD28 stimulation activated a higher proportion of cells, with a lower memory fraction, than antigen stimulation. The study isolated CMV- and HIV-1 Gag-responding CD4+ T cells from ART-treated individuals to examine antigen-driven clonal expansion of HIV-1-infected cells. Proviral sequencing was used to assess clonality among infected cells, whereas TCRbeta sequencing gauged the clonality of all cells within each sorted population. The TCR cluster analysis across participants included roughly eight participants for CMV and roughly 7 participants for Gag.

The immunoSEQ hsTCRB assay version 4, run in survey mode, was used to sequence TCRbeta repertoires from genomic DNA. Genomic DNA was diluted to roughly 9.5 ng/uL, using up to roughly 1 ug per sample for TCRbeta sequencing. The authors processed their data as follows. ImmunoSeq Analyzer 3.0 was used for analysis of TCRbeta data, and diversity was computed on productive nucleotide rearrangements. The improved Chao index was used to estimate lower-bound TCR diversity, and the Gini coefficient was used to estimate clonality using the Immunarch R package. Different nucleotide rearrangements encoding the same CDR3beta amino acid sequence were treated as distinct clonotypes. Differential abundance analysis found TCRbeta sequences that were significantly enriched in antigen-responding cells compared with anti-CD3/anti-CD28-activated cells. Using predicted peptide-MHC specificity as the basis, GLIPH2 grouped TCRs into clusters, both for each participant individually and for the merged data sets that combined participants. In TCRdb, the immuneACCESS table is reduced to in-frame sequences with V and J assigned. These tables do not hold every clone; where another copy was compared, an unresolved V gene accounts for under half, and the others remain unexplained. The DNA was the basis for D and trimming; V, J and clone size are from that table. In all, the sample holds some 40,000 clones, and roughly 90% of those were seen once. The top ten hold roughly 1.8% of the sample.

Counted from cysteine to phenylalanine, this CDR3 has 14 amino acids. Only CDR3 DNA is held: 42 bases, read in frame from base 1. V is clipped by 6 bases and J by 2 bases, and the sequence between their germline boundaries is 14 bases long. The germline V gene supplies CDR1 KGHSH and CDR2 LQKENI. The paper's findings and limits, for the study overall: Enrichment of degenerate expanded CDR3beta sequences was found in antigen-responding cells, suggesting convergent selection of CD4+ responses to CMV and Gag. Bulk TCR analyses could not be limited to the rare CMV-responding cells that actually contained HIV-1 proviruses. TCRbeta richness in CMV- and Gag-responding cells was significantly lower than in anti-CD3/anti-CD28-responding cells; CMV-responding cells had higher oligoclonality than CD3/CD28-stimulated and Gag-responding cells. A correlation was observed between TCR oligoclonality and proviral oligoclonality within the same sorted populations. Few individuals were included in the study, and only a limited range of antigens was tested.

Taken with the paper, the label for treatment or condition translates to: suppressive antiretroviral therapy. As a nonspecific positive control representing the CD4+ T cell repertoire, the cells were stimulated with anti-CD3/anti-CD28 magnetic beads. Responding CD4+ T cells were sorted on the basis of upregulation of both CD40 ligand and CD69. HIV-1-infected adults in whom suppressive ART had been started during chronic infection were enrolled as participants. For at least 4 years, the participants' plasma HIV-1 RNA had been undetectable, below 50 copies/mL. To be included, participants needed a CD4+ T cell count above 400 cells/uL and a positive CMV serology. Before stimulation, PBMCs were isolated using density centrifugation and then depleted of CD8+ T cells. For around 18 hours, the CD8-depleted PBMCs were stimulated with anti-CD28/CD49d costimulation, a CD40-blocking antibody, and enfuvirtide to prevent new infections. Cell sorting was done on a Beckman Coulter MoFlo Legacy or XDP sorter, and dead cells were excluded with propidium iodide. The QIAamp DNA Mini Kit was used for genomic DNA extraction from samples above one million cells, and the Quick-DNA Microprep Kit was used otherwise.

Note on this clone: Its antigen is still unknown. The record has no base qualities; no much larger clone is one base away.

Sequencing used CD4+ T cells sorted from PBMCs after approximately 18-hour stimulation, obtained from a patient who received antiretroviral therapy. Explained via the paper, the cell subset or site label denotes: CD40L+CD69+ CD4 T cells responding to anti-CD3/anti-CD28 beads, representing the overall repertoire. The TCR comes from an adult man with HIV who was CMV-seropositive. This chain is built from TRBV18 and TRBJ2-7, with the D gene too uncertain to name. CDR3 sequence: CASSAGPPPYEQYF. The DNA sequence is TGTGCCAGCTCCGCCGGGCCCCCCCCCTACGAGCAGTACTTC.